This T cell receptor (beta chain) came from a study of metastatic and nonmetastatic thyroid tumors. Background on the study: Comparative analysis of repertoires was undertaken across blood and tumor or nodule tissue obtained from malignant and benign thyroid patients. Study-wide points: It was reportedly found that TCR beta diversity was significantly higher in malignant thyroid tumors than in benign nodules, a difference seen in both blood and tumor samples.

This clone was detected ten times or more. Its antigen is unidentified. TCRdb re-clonotyped the PCR reads via MiXCR. The table lists about 14,000 clones, less than 15% of them singletons. Not a single patient had been given any form of treatment at any point before undergoing thyroid surgery. The specimen sequenced was blood. This receptor was obtained from a female donor with papillary thyroid cancer or a benign thyroid nodule (not recorded which). Some clones in this sample may be carry-over from other donors' samples.

Here the CDR3 DNA reads TGTGCCAGCAGTCCCGGGACAGTCTCTGGAAACACCATATATTTT. Translation gives CASSPGTVSGNTIYF. This chain connects TRBV2 to TRBJ1-3, with TRBD1 matching 7 bases. The CDR3 loop spans 15 amino acids. V shed 5 bases and J 0 bases; nucleotides not matched to a gene: 4. Germline V gives CDR1 SNHLY, CDR2 FYNNEI.